Listed here is a single T cell receptor beta chain. The antigen remains undetermined. The CDR3 loop spans 16 amino acids. Germline values: CDR1 SGHRS, CDR2 YFSETQ. V lost 0 bases to trimming and J lost 1 base, with 13 bases between them. After stimulus-free culture, autoproliferating CFSE-dim and non-proliferating CFSE-high T cells were sequenced separately. Pooled replicate wells came from approximately 5x10^7 CFSE-labeled PBMCs cultured about seven days without stimulus. Without exogenous stimuli, approximately 0.46 uM CFSE-labeled PBMCs were cultured serum-free. The sample is drawn from a study of memory B cells and T cells in multiple sclerosis. Study results and caveats: Shared clonotype counts depended on differing compartment clone-set sizes and were normalized.

Generated by immunoSEQ multiplex PCR, the TCRdb table keeps only in-frame clones and is missing some. The table has 46,000 or so clones, approximately 80% seen once. The sample consisted of PBMCs from blood kept in culture. This clonotype was sampled from a human donor with multiple sclerosis. The chain recombines TRBV5-1 with TRBJ2-5; no clear D. CDR3 region: CASSLVGRQGQETQYF. CDR3 nucleotide sequence: TGCGCCAGCAGCTTGGTGGGTAGACAAGGCCAAGAGACCCAGTACTTC. The full variable domain, completed using reference TRBV5-1 and TRBJ2-5, is KAGVTQTPRYLIKTRGQQVTLSCSPISGHRSVSWYQQTPGQGLQFLFEYFSETQRNKGNFPGRFSGRQFSNSRSEMNVSTLELGDSALYLCASSLVGRQGQETQYFGPGTRLLVL.